The 27 T cell receptor beta chains listed next were all sequenced from one sample in a study of OX40 agonist ivuxolimab in advanced cancers. The data were produced by immunoSEQ multiplex PCR, yet TCRdb's version contains in-frame clones alone and is incomplete. Of tens of thousands of clones in the sample, 70% to 90% were seen once. The specimen was CD4+ or CD8+ T cells sorted from blood, collected in a trial of the OX40 agonist ivuxolimab. The receptor set was obtained from an adult with an advanced solid tumor such as melanoma, head and neck, liver or kidney cancer.

The V call is TRBV27, the J call TRBJ1-5; 9 bases line up with TRBD1. CDR1 is MNHEY and CDR2 is SMNVEV in the germline V gene (reference sequence). This CDR3 is built from 15 residues. V trimming: 2 bases; J trimming: 4 bases; junction bases outside the gene matches: 3. CDR3 sequence: CASSLGTGQNQPQHF. The CDR3 DNA follows: TGTGCCAGCAGTTTAGGGACAGGGCAAAATCAGCCCCAGCATTTT.

The gene calls are TRBV13 and TRBJ2-7; TRBD2 aligns across 7 bases. The CDR3 is made up of 15 amino acids. With V trimmed by 5 bases and J by 3 bases, 10 bases remained unmatched. The V gene's germline CDR1 is PRHDT and CDR2 FYEKMQ (reference sequence). The chain's CDR3 is CASSPLRSGDYEQYF. DNA of the CDR3: TGTGCCAGCAGCCCGCTTAGGAGCGGGGACTACGAGCAGTACTTC.

The rearrangement joins TRBV7-2 to TRBJ1-6, with TRBD1 as a possible D gene (5 bases). V gave up 6 bases and J gave up 4 bases, with 13 bases separating them. Germline CDR1 is SGHTA and CDR2 is FQGNSA. CDR3 size: 15 residues. The DNA of the CDR3 is TGTGCCAGCAGGTTGGGACGGTTATATAATTCACCCCTCCACTTT. It codes for CASRLGRLYNSPLHF.

The CDR3 sequence: CASSSNPAYEQYF. The CDR3 region has the DNA TGTGCCAGCAGCTCAAACCCTGCCTACGAGCAGTACTTC. The V and J genes are TRBV5-6 and TRBJ2-7; D is ambiguous. V lost 3 bases, J lost 2 bases, and 9 bases lay in between. CDR3 size: 13 residues. CDR1 SGHDT and CDR2 YYEEEE come from the germline V gene.

The rearrangement uses TRBV7-9 and TRBJ2-7, with TRBD1 identical over 10 bases. The germline V gene encodes CDR1 SEHNR and CDR2 FQNEAQ (reference sequence). The CDR3 is made up of 15 amino acids. Germline trimming cut 5 bases from V and 4 bases from J; bases unmatched to any gene: 8. Here the CDR3 reads CASSGTGVKIYEQYF. The CDR3 DNA reads TGTGCCAGCAGCGGGACAGGGGTTAAAATTTACGAGCAGTACTTC.

The rearrangement links TRBV7-9 to TRBJ1-6; D is possibly TRBD1 (5 bases). Germline values: CDR1 SEHNR, CDR2 FQNEAQ (reference sequence). V dropped 5 bases and J dropped 0 bases, with 8 bases sitting between them. There are 15 residues in the CDR3. The CDR3 DNA reads as TGTGCCAGCAGCAAGGACATCTCCTATAATTCACCCCTCCACTTT. Its translation: CASSKDISYNSPLHF. The complete variable domain, with remaining parts taken from reference TRBV7-9 and TRBJ1-6, reads DTGVSQNPRHKITKRGQNVTFRCDPISEHNRLYWYRQTLGQGPEFLTYFQNEAQLEKSRLLSDRFSAERPKGSFSTLEIQRTEQGDSAMYLCASSKDISYNSPLHFGNGTRLTVT.

This chain links TRBV11-1 with TRBJ2-3, with TRBD2 identical over 7 bases. The germline CDR1 and CDR2 sequences are SGHAT and FQDESV (reference sequence). This CDR3 region has 15 residues. Losses at the gene ends were 5 bases for V and 0 bases for J; bases not matched to a gene: 5. The CDR3 here is CASSILAASTDTQYF. CDR3 in DNA: TGTGCCAGCAGCATCCTAGCGGCTAGCACAGATACGCAGTATTTT. The full variable domain, in which reference TRBV11-1 and TRBJ2-3 provide the parts outside the CDR3, is EAEVAQSPRYKITEKSQAVAFWCDPISGHATLYWYRQILGQGPELLVQFQDESVVDDSQLPKDRFSAERLKGVDSTLKIQPAELGDSAMYLCASSILAASTDTQYFGPGTRLTVL.

In this sample, this clone turned up once. The CDR3, as DNA: TGTGCCAGCAGTTTATTGGGTCGGAGGGAAAAACTGTTTTTT. It encodes CASSLLGRREKLFF. The rearrangement uses TRBV27 and TRBJ1-4, with unresolved D. CDR1 is MNHEY, CDR2 SMNVEV, per germline (reference sequence). The CDR3 length is 14 residues. The germline V and J ends were trimmed by 1 base and 8 bases, with 11 bases remaining between them.

This sequence joins TRBV7-6 and TRBJ2-3, with TRBD2 as a possible D gene (6 bases). This CDR3 is 14 amino acids long. V gave up 4 bases and J gave up 2 bases, with 10 bases separating them. Germline loops: CDR1 SGHVS, CDR2 FNYEAQ. The CDR3 loop reads CASSSGLVTDTQYF. CDR3 bases: TGTGCCAGCAGCTCGGGACTCGTCACAGATACGCAGTATTTT.

This clone appeared once. The chain links TRBV7-2 to TRBJ1-2, with TRBD1 matching 10 bases. Germline V CDR1 and CDR2: SGHTA, FQGNSA. CDR3 length equals 17 residues. Unmatched junction bases numbered 8, after V lost 4 bases and J lost 0 bases. CDR3 sequence: CASSSGQGVSSNYGYTF. In DNA, the CDR3 is TGTGCCAGCAGCTCAGGACAGGGGGTATCATCTAACTATGGCTACACCTTC.

This clone was counted a few times. This chain joins TRBV11-2 and TRBJ1-1, with D maybe TRBD1 (5 bases). The germline V gene encodes CDR1 SGHAT and CDR2 FQNNGV. The CDR3 spans 17 residues. V was pared by 5 bases and J by 1 base, with 20 bases between. DNA for the CDR3: TGTGCCAGCAGCCCCCCCCATTCGGTGGGGGGGAACACTGAAGCTTTCTTT. Amino acids: CASSPPHSVGGNTEAFF. Full variable domain (rest looked up from reference TRBV11-2 and TRBJ1-1): EAGVAQSPRYKIIEKRQSVAFWCNPISGHATLYWYQQILGQGPKLLIQFQNNGVVDDSQLPKDRFSAERLKGVDSTLKIQPAKLEDSAVYLCASSPPHSVGGNTEAFFGQGTRLTVV.

This chain connects TRBV27 to TRBJ2-7; maybe TRBD1 (5 bases). The CDR3 runs to 13 residues. Germline CDR1 MNHEY, CDR2 SMNVEV (reference sequence). Trimming pared 6 bases from V and 0 bases from J, leaving 9 bases between. DNA for the CDR3: TGTGCCAGCAGGCTTACAGGCTCCTACGAGCAGTACTTC. This translates into CASRLTGSYEQYF.

This chain uses TRBV5-4 with TRBJ2-7, with a weak D call TRBD2 (5 bases). The CDR3 has 15 residues. Trimming took off 3 bases at V and 7 bases at J, with 20 bases between the two ends. Germline CDR1 reads SGHNT; CDR2 reads YYREEE (reference sequence). The CDR3 region is CASSWGVLGVREQYF. The CDR3 DNA sequence: TGTGCCAGCAGCTGGGGAGTACTAGGAGTGCGGGAGCAGTACTTC.

Only one count was recorded for this clone. This chain uses TRBV6-5 with TRBJ2-7; unclear D gene. The CDR3 covers 12 residues. V was clipped by 0 bases and J by 5 bases, with 5 bases between them. Germline V gene sequence: CDR1 MNHEY, CDR2 SVGAGI. CDR3 coding DNA: TGTGCCAGCAGTTACTCGACGGACGAGCAGTACTTC. Translation: CASSYSTDEQYF.

This chain uses TRBV7-2 with TRBJ2-7, with D possibly matching TRBD2 (5 bases). Looked up from germline, CDR1 is SGHTA and CDR2 is FQGNSA. This CDR3 is 14 amino acids long. Trimming stripped 2 bases from V and 4 bases from J, with 12 bases between. CDR3 sequence (DNA): TGTGCCAGCAGCTTAAAGGACTTCAATTACGAGCAGTACTTC. Its protein product is CASSLKDFNYEQYF.

The V call is TRBV9, the J call TRBJ2-1; a possible D gene is TRBD2 (5 bases). Between the trimmed V and J ends, which lost 4 bases and 5 bases, there was a span of 16 bases. The CDR3 extends over 15 amino acids. Germline V lookup: CDR1 SGDLS, CDR2 YYNGEE. CDR3 residues: CASSFNGDPHNEQFF. The CDR3 nucleotides are TGTGCCAGCAGCTTCAACGGGGATCCTCACAATGAGCAGTTCTTC.

The gene calls are TRBV4-2 and TRBJ1-2; a possible D gene is TRBD1 (5 bases). The CDR3 runs 15 residues. With 0 bases removed from V and 3 bases from J, the gap between germline ends came to 11 bases. Germline values: CDR1 LGHNA, CDR2 YNFKEQ. The CDR3 loop is CASSQEQTEDYGYTF. The CDR3, as DNA: TGTGCCAGCAGCCAAGAGCAGACAGAGGACTATGGCTACACCTTC.

The CDR3 DNA reads as TGTGCCAGTAAATCGGCCTTCTTCTCTGGAAACACCATATATTTT. Residues: CASKSAFFSGNTIYF. V is TRBV19 and J is TRBJ1-3; D is undetermined. CDR3 length equals 15 residues. Germline V gene lookup returns CDR1 LNHDA and CDR2 SQIVND (reference sequence). V gave up 7 bases and J gave up 0 bases, with 13 bases separating them. The whole variable domain, filled in from reference TRBV19 and TRBJ1-3, reads DGGITQSPKYLFRKEGQNVTLSCEQNLNHDAMYWYRQDPGQGLRLIYYSQIVNDFQKGDIAEGYSVSREKKESFPLTVTSAQKNPTAFYLCASKSAFFSGNTIYFGEGSWLTVV.

This chain connects TRBV7-9 to TRBJ2-5; TRBD1 is a possible D gene (6 bases). CDR3 length: 15 amino acids. Germline V gives CDR1 SEHNR, CDR2 FQNEAQ (reference sequence). V gave up 5 bases and J gave up 2 bases, with 15 bases separating them. CDR3 bases: TGTGCCAGCAGCGAGGGGGTGTTAGCTCAAGAGACCCAGTACTTC. As protein: CASSEGVLAQETQYF.

The genes are TRBV10-3 and TRBJ1-2; D call uncertain. CDR3 length equals 14 residues. The V gene lost 8 bases and the J gene lost 6 bases, with 19 bases spanning the gap. Germline CDR1 is ENHRY and CDR2 is SYGVKD. CDR3 DNA sequence: TGTGCCATCGGTGCCACAGAACACTCAGATGGCTACACCTTC. This sequence encodes CAIGATEHSDGYTF.

CDR3 residues: CASSLASSWTDGEQYF. The CDR3 DNA sequence: TGTGCCAGCAGCTTAGCGTCCTCCTGGACGGATGGCGAGCAGTACTTC. The J gene is TRBJ2-7, the V gene TRBV7-6; no clear D gene. There are 16 residues in the CDR3. Trimming removed 0 bases at V and 6 bases at J, with 18 bases between. Germline lookup yields CDR1 SGHVS and CDR2 FNYEAQ.

This rearrangement joins TRBV7-2 to TRBJ2-1; 11 bases map to TRBD2. The J segment lost 5 bases and the V segment lost 2 bases, leaving 2 bases of the junction unmatched. Germline CDR1 and CDR2: SGHTA and FQGNSA. This CDR3 contains 15 residues. In DNA, the CDR3 is TGTGCCAGCAGCTTATTGACTAGCGGGAACAATGAGCAGTTCTTC. It translates to CASSLLTSGNNEQFF.

The chain couples TRBV27 to TRBJ2-7, with 9 nucleotides matching TRBD2. V shed 5 bases and J 0 bases; nucleotides not matched to a gene: 11. From germline, CDR1 is MNHEY and CDR2 SMNVEV (reference sequence). This CDR3 region has 17 residues. DNA of the CDR3: TGTGCCAGCAGTCCCCTAGCGGGGCGTCCCAACTCCTACGAGCAGTACTTC. Amino acids: CASSPLAGRPNSYEQYF.

V is TRBV10-2 and J is TRBJ2-7; 7 bases agree with TRBD1. CDR1 WSHSY and CDR2 SAAADI come from the germline V gene. J gave up 3 bases and V 2 bases, and 1 base lay outside the gene matches. This CDR3 spans 13 amino acids. Here the CDR3 DNA reads TGCGCCAGCAGTGAGGACAGGGACTACGAGCAGTACTTC. Amino acids: CASSEDRDYEQYF.

This sequence joins TRBV6-1 and TRBJ2-7; D might be TRBD1 or TRBD2, each matching 6 bases. V lost 6 bases, J lost 9 bases, and 21 bases lay in between. CDR1 is MNHNS, CDR2 SASEGT, per germline. The CDR3 contains 14 residues. CDR3 sequence reads: CASSAGVDRAGQYF. The DNA for the CDR3 is TGTGCCAGCAGCGCAGGGGTTGACAGAGCGGGGCAGTACTTC.

The chain couples TRBV7-8 to TRBJ1-2; D is perhaps TRBD1 (5 bases). V was shortened by 5 bases and J by 0 bases, with 10 bases between the two germline ends. The germline gives CDR1 SGHVS, CDR2 FQNEAQ. The CDR3 contains 14 residues. The CDR3 here is CASSPSGANYGYTF. The CDR3 DNA is TGTGCCAGCAGCCCATCGGGGGCTAACTATGGCTACACCTTC.

The rearrangement links TRBV5-4 to TRBJ2-7; D may be TRBD1 (6 bases). V was clipped by 2 bases and J by 4 bases, with 13 bases between them. This CDR3 is built from 14 residues. Germline values: CDR1 SGHNT, CDR2 YYREEE (reference sequence). The chain's CDR3 is CASSFPGAAYEQYF. In DNA, the CDR3 is TGTGCCAGCAGCTTCCCAGGGGCCGCATACGAGCAGTACTTC.